This TCR beta chain is from a study of blood T cell repertoires in COVID-19. Study details: Samples came from the United States, Italy and Spain, spanning acute and convalescent COVID-19. PBMCs, B-cell-depleted T cells, or T cells provided the cDNA or gDNA that made up the material.

Under the authors' procedure: Estimated nucleated cell counts came from reference gene primer amplification. Sequencing was performed with immunoSEQ multiplex PCR; in TCRdb, only in-frame clones are kept and a portion is missing. D and trimming come from the DNA, and the V and J calls and clone size come from that table. The table includes about 110,000 clones, 84% detected once. The CDR3 length is 13 residues. V shed 11 bases and J shed 2 bases, with 15 bases lying between them. In germline, CDR1 is ENHRY, CDR2 SYGVKD. This receptor was obtained from a woman aged 45-65 years with acute or convalescent COVID-19. The chain couples TRBV10-3 to TRBJ1-1; a possible D gene is TRBD1 (5 bases). Sequenced input: peripheral blood. This CDR3 reads CASKTVPNTEAFF. CDR3 DNA: TGTGCCTCAAAGACAGTTCCTAACACTGAAGCTTTCTTT.